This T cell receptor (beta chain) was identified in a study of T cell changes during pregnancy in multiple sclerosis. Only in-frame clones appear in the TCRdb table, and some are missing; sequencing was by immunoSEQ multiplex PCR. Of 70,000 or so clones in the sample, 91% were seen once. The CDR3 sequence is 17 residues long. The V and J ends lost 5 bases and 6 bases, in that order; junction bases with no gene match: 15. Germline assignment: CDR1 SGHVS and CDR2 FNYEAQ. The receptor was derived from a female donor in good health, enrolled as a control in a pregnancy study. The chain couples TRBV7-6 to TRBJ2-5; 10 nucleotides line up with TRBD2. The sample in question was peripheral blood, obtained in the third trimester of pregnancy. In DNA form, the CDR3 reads TGTGCCAGCAGCAAGTTAGGGACTAGCGCCATGACTAAGACCCAGTACTTC. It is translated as CASSKLGTSAMTKTQYF.